This T cell receptor beta chain was sequenced in a study of blood T cell repertoires in COVID-19. Whole-study context: Researchers got acute and convalescent COVID-19 samples from the United States, Italy and Spain.

The repertoire was sequenced with immunoSEQ multiplex PCR; TCRdb's copy has only in-frame clones and lacks some. The table includes about 140,000 clones, 84% detected once. The CDR3 consists of 12 residues. Germline CDR1 SNHLY, CDR2 FYNNEI. Trimming took 5 bases from V and 8 from J, leaving 9 bases between them. The chain uses TRBV2 and TRBJ1-4; D not certain. Material for sequencing was peripheral blood. This TCR derives from a woman over 75 in a cohort sampled during active or convalescent COVID-19. This chain's CDR3 is CASSFQVEKLFF. In DNA, the CDR3 is TGTGCCAGCAGTTTTCAGGTGGAAAAACTGTTTTTT.